This TCR beta chain was obtained from a study of blood T cell repertoires in COVID-19. Study in general: Researchers got acute and convalescent COVID-19 samples from the United States, Italy and Spain.

Participants were aged about 18 to 100 years, lived in around 25 US areas, and enrolled virtually. The germline V gene has CDR1 MGHRA and CDR2 YSYEKL. With 3 bases clipped from V and 2 bases from J, the junction kept 5 bases outside the gene matches. CDR3 length equals 16 residues. Per the authors' pipeline: Amplification of reference gene primers was used by the study to estimate nucleated cell counts. Here immunoSEQ multiplex PCR was the method, and the copy in TCRdb shows in-frame clones only, minus some. D and trimming come from the DNA, and the V and J calls and clone size come from that table. Of 150,000 or so clones in the sample, approximately 84% were seen once.

The receptor comes from a man aged 45-65 years who had recovered from COVID-19. The rearrangement links TRBV4-1 to TRBJ2-3; the match to TRBD2 covers 10 bases. Sequenced material: PBMCs or T cells enriched from blood (not recorded which). The CDR3 loop is CASSQRTSGYTDTQYF. CDR3 bases: TGCGCCAGCAGCCAGCGGACTAGCGGATACACAGATACGCAGTATTTT.